This T cell receptor (beta chain) is from a study of cytomegalovirus exposure and HLA in healthy donors. Across the study: Genotyping showed around 80% of over 350 donors falling in the Caucasian-associated ancestry cluster. Findings and caveats of the study: The likely explanation for a cluster of highly shared sequence variants was sequencing artifact.

Concerning this clone itself: Its specificity is unknown.

Researchers ran the PCR with 60 Vbeta and 13 Jbeta primers. The data were produced by immunoSEQ multiplex PCR, yet TCRdb's version contains in-frame clones alone and is incomplete. Found here are just under 80,000 clones; the top ten clones hold 3.8%. The sequenced sample consisted of PBMCs. The TCR comes from a man aged 18 to 30 in good health and CMV-seropositive.

The CDR3 nucleotides read TGTGCCAGCAGCTTGGCCAGGTATGGCTACACCTTC. Encoded protein: CASSLARYGYTF. V and J are TRBV5-6 and TRBJ1-2; D ambiguous. V dropped 0 bases and J dropped 5 bases, with 5 bases sitting between them. Germline lookup yields CDR1 SGHDT and CDR2 YYEEEE. CDR3 length equals 12 residues.